Each of the 14 T cell receptor beta chains below was sequenced from the same sample in a study of T cells in Graves' hyperthyroidism and ophthalmopathy. RNA transcripts served as the template for amplifying TCR beta CDR3 regions. The HTBI primer set drove a first-round RT-PCR of the TCR CDR3. Using its own MiXCR run on the multiplex PCR reads, TCRdb lists one record per CDR3 protein. The sample contains 800,000 or so distinct CDR3 sequences, 38% of which appear only once. The material sequenced was blood. These receptor sequences come from a man aged 18 to 30 with Graves' hyperthyroidism.

The chain is built from TRBV7-2 and TRBJ2-5, with a possible D match to TRBD2 (6 bases). V shed 5 bases and J shed 4 bases, with 23 bases lying between them. CDR1 is SGHTA and CDR2 is FQGNSA in the germline V gene. The CDR3 covers 17 residues. The CDR3 nucleotides are TGTGCCAGCAGCCCCTTTCGGAGGGCCACACCTGGAGAGACCCAGTACTTC. It is translated as CASSPFRRATPGETQYF.

The V and J genes are TRBV29-1 and TRBJ2-7; 11 bases agree with TRBD1. With the DNA end fitting TRBJ2-1 better, the J assignment may be wrong. Germline values: CDR1 SQVTM, CDR2 ANQGSEA. The CDR3 is 14 residues long. The CDR3 here is CSVDGTGGYNEQFF. In DNA, the CDR3 is TGCAGCGTTGACGGGACAGGGGGTTACAATGAGCAGTTCTTC.

This clonotype has a handful of counts. The chain is built from TRBV7-8 and TRBJ1-5; D not certain. CDR1 and CDR2 from the germline V gene are SGHVS and FQNEAQ. The CDR3 has 15 residues. Trimming left V 4 bases short and J 7 bases short, with 17 bases between. CDR3 nucleotides: TGTGCCAGCAGCTCCGGGGTCTCACAAACCCAGCCCCAGCATTTT. This translates into CASSSGVSQTQPQHF.

This clonotype was counted a few times. This chain links TRBV12-3 or TRBV12-4 with TRBJ1-2; D ambiguous. This CDR3 is 12 amino acids long. V was shortened by 6 bases and J by 4 bases, with 9 bases between the two germline ends. The CDR3 region is CASSRDTYGYTF. The CDR3 DNA reads TGTGCCAGCAGCCGCGACACCTATGGCTACACCTTC.

To note about this clonotype: Being one base from a much bigger clone, this may be a read error. The chain couples TRBV24-1 to TRBJ1-2, with D unclear. V was shortened by 5 bases and J by 4 bases, with 22 bases between the two germline ends. CDR1 and CDR2 (germline): KGHDR, SFDVKD. The CDR3 is 17 residues long. The CDR3 protein is CATSGSVRASRFYGYTF. In DNA, the CDR3 is TGTGCCACCAGTGGTTCGGTGAGGGCTTCAAGGTTCTATGGCTACACCTTC.

The rearrangement links TRBV12-3 or TRBV12-4 to TRBJ2-2; D remains unclear. V gave up 4 bases and J gave up 1 base, with 10 bases separating them. The CDR3 has 15 residues. The CDR3 sequence is CASSSIDWNTGELFF. CDR3 sequence (DNA): TGTGCCAGCAGTTCTATAGATTGGAACACCGGGGAGCTGTTTTTT.

The table lists this clonotype with a few counts. At one end, the junction sequence differs from germline, possibly due to a read error. The chain is built from TRBV29-1 and TRBJ2-6; TRBD2 might be the D (6 bases). CDR1 is SQVTM and CDR2 is ANQGSEA in the germline V gene. CDR3 size: 9 residues. CDR3 amino acids: CSVDREADF. The CDR3 DNA is TGCAGCGTTGACAGGGAGGCGGATTTC.

This clonotype came up many times. V and J are TRBV7-9 and TRBJ2-7, with 7 bases matching TRBD1. V lost 6 bases to trimming and J lost 1 base; unmatched junction nucleotides: 6. The CDR3 is 14 amino acids. The V gene's germline CDR1 is SEHNR and CDR2 FQNEAQ (reference sequence). This chain's CDR3 is CASSYTGASYEQYF. The DNA for the CDR3 is TGTGCCAGCAGTTATACAGGGGCGTCCTACGAGCAGTACTTC.

The rearrangement uses TRBV10-3 and TRBJ2-6; 10 bases are shared with TRBD1. The CDR3 extends over 14 amino acids. From germline, CDR1 is ENHRY and CDR2 SYGVKD. V dropped 6 bases and J dropped 11; count of bases not matched to a gene: 7. CDR3 coding DNA: TGTGCCATCAGCCGGGACAGGGGCTCCTACGTCCTGACTTTC. This encodes CAISRDRGSYVLTF.

Points on this clonotype: The junction and the germline gene differ at one end; a read error may be behind it. The J gene is TRBJ2-7, the V gene TRBV10-3; tentative D call: TRBD2 (6 bases). Germline V CDR1 and CDR2: ENHRY, SYGVKD. CDR3 length: 13 residues. In DNA form, the CDR3 reads TGTGCCAGCAGTGAAGCGCTTCGGGGGATCCAGCGCTTC. It is translated as CASSEALRGIQRF.

For the CDR3, the DNA is TGCAGCGTAACCAGCGGGTCGGATACGCAGTATTTT. Translated, it gives CSVTSGSDTQYF. The chain recombines TRBV29-1 with TRBJ2-3, with a weak D call TRBD2 (6 bases). Germline V gene data show CDR1 as SQVTM and CDR2 as ANQGSEA. There are 12 residues in the CDR3. V was shortened by 6 bases and J by 6 bases, with 13 bases between the two germline ends.

For this clonotype: A junction boundary mismatches the germline segment, possibly from a read error. The chain carries TRBV24-1 and TRBJ2-5; the D gene is possibly TRBD1 (6 bases). The CDR3 runs 14 residues. Germline values: CDR1 KGHDR, CDR2 SFDVKD. The CDR3 bases are TGTGCCAGCAGTGATCGAGGGGGAGAAGAGACCCAGTACTTC. It is translated as CASSDRGGEETQYF.

There are many counts of this clonotype. The chain has TRBV12-3 or TRBV12-4 and TRBJ1-4; TRBD1 agrees at 9 bases. V shed 2 bases, J shed 7 bases, and the junction held 8 bases outside the gene matches. This CDR3 spans 16 amino acids. As DNA, the CDR3 is TGTGCCAGCAGTTTAAGGAGGACAGGGGAACGTGAAAAACTGTTTTTT. Its translation is CASSLRRTGEREKLFF.

This clonotype was seen once. The DNA of the CDR3 is TGTGCCAGCAGCCTAGTCCCAGCGGGATACACCGGGGAGCTGTTTTTT. This translates into CASSLVPAGYTGELFF. The chain recombines TRBV9 with TRBJ2-2; TRBD2 matches at 7 bases. Trimming took 4 bases from V and 3 from J; bases not matched to a gene: 9. The CDR3 consists of 16 residues. Germline V gene sequence: CDR1 SGDLS, CDR2 YYNGEE.